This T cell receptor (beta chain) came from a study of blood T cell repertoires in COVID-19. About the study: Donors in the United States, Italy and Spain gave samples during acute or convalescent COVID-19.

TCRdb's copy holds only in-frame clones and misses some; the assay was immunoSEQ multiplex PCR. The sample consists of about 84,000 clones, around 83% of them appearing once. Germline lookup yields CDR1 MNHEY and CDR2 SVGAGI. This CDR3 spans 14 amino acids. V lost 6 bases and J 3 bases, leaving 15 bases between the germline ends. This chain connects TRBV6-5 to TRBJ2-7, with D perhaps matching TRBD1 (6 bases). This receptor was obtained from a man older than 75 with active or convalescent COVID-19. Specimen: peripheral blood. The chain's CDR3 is CASRMGAGHYEQYF. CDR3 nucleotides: TGTGCCAGCAGGATGGGGGCAGGACACTACGAGCAGTACTTC.